A single sample gave rise to the 13 T cell receptor beta chains below, sequenced in a study of T-cell memory formation after mild COVID-19. TCRdb re-derived calls from the 5' RACE reads in MiXCR, one entry per CDR3 protein. The top ten clones hold roughly 1.9% of a sample with 140,000 or so distinct CDR3 sequences, 6% to 7% of them seen once. Sequencing input: PBMCs or a T cell subset sorted from them (not recorded which). The receptors shown here come from an adult woman who had mild COVID-19 (a few samples of this study predate the infection). Cell type and time point are not known.

The V and J genes are TRBV5-1 and TRBJ2-1, with D tentatively TRBD2 (6 bases). Trimming removed 0 bases from V and 1 base from J, with 11 bases in between. The CDR3 spans 16 residues. CDR1 SGHRS and CDR2 YFSETQ come from the germline V gene. CDR3 loop: CASSLVTSPSYNEQFF. The CDR3, as DNA: TGCGCCAGCAGCTTGGTTACTAGCCCATCCTACAATGAGCAGTTCTTC.

This sequence joins TRBV2 and TRBJ1-2; D ambiguous. This CDR3 spans 14 amino acids. Trimming left V 2 bases short and J 0 bases short, with 7 bases between. Germline V gives CDR1 SNHLY, CDR2 FYNNEI. The CDR3 coding sequence is TGTGCCAGCAGTGAAAAACGCGCTAACTATGGCTACACCTTC. It is translated as CASSEKRANYGYTF.

The sample holds many counts of this clonotype. At one of its ends the junction is not consistent with the germline gene, which may arise from a read error. The J gene is TRBJ1-5, the V gene TRBV10-3, with D possibly matching TRBD1 (6 bases). The CDR3 length is 12 residues. Germline CDR1 reads ENHRY; CDR2 reads SYGVKD. CDR3 loop: CATSGGREPQHF. The CDR3 bases are TGTGCCACCAGTGGGGGGCGGGAGCCCCAGCATTTT.

At least ten counts were recorded for this clonotype. The chain joins TRBV18 to TRBJ1-2; TRBD1 matches at 9 bases. CDR3 length: 14 amino acids. The V gene's germline CDR1 is KGHSH and CDR2 LQKENI. With V trimmed by 6 bases and J by 7 bases, 9 bases remained unmatched. CDR3 DNA sequence: TGTGCCAGCTCCAGACAGGGGGAGAATCTTGGCTACACCTTC. Amino acids: CASSRQGENLGYTF.

This clonotype was seen more than once but under ten times. The chain is built from TRBV20-1 and TRBJ2-3, with TRBD1 matching over 8 bases. CDR1 and CDR2 from the germline V gene are DFQATT and SNEGSKA (reference sequence). CDR3 length: 17 residues. V shed 0 bases and J 5 bases; nucleotides not matched to a gene: 13. The DNA for the CDR3 is TGCAGTGCTAGAGAAGGGACAGGAGGGTCAGCGGGAGATACGCAGTATTTT. Protein sequence: CSAREGTGGSAGDTQYF.

This clonotype has a count of ten or more. J is TRBJ2-7 and V is TRBV6-6; D might be TRBD1 or TRBD2, each matching 5 bases. The CDR3 spans 15 residues. Germline CDR1 and CDR2: MNHNY and SVGAGI (reference sequence). Trimming left V 5 bases short and J 6 bases short, with 20 bases between. CDR3 in amino acids: CASSHNRGRSPEQYF. CDR3 in DNA: TGTGCCAGCAGTCACAACCGGGGACGGTCCCCCGAGCAGTACTTC.

This clonotype was seen repeatedly, ten times or more. This rearrangement joins TRBV20-1 to TRBJ1-1; no clear D. This CDR3 has 13 amino acids. Germline V lookup: CDR1 DFQATT, CDR2 SNEGSKA (reference sequence). Trimming removed 6 bases from V and 3 bases from J, with 14 bases in between. The CDR3: CSARLSHDTEAFF. The DNA of the CDR3 is TGCAGTGCCAGGCTGTCTCACGACACTGAAGCTTTCTTT.

This clonotype was recorded a few times. The V gene is TRBV15, the J gene TRBJ2-2, with D unclear. Trimming removed 1 base at V and 2 bases at J, with 8 bases between. The germline CDR1 and CDR2 sequences are LNHNV and YYDKDF (reference sequence). CDR3 length equals 15 residues. The DNA for the CDR3 is TGTGCCACCAGCAGAGTAGACTTCAACACCGGGGAGCTGTTTTTT. It yields the protein CATSRVDFNTGELFF.

The chain is built from TRBV4-2 and TRBJ2-1; 9 nucleotides agree with TRBD2. The V and J ends lost 0 bases and 2 bases, in that order; junction bases with no gene match: 2. The CDR3 is 16 residues long. Germline assignment: CDR1 LGHNA and CDR2 YNFKEQ. CDR3 DNA: TGTGCCAGCAGCCAAGACGGCGGGGGGGCCTACAATGAGCAGTTCTTC. Translating gives CASSQDGGGAYNEQFF.

The V and J genes are TRBV7-8 and TRBJ1-2; a possible D gene is TRBD1 (6 bases). CDR1 is SGHVS, CDR2 FQNEAQ, per germline. This CDR3 contains 13 residues. V was trimmed by 2 bases and J by 8 bases, leaving 12 bases between them. CDR3 loop: CASSLKAGAGYTF. DNA for the CDR3: TGTGCCAGCAGCTTAAAGGCAGGGGCAGGCTACACCTTC.

This clonotype was recorded many times. The chain uses TRBV4-1 and TRBJ2-5; D remains unclear. Germline V CDR1 and CDR2: MGHRA, YSYEKL. CDR3 length: 14 amino acids. Trimming took off 3 bases at V and 1 base at J, with 9 bases between the two ends. CDR3 residues: CASSQGYSQETQYF. CDR3 nucleotide sequence: TGCGCCAGCAGCCAGGGGTACAGCCAAGAGACCCAGTACTTC.

Many counts were recorded for this clonotype. The chain uses TRBV5-5 and TRBJ2-7, with D perhaps TRBD1 (7 bases). This CDR3 has 15 amino acids. Germline loops: CDR1 SGHKS, CDR2 YYEKEE (reference sequence). V lost 4 bases to trimming and J lost 6 bases, with 20 bases between them. CDR3 nucleotide sequence: TGTGCCAGCAGCGCGATAACGACAGGGCGGGGCGAGCAGTACTTC. Encoded protein: CASSAITTGRGEQYF. Full variable domain (outside the CDR3, taken from reference TRBV5-5 and TRBJ2-7): DAGVTQSPTHLIKTRGQQVTLRCSPISGHKSVSWYQQVLGQGPQFIFQYYEKEERGRGNFPDRFSARQFPNYSSELNVNALLLGDSALYLCASSAITTGRGEQYFGPGTRLTVT.

This clonotype has just a few counts. The gene calls are TRBV7-2 and TRBJ1-1; TRBD1 is a possible D gene (5 bases). Trimming shortened V by 1 base and J by 0 bases, and 9 bases separated the two germline ends. The germline gives CDR1 SGHTA, CDR2 FQGNSA. The CDR3 has 15 residues. CDR3 coding DNA: TGTGCCAGCAGCTTAGGAGCAGGGTTGAACACTGAAGCTTTCTTT. Translating it yields CASSLGAGLNTEAFF.